The 23 T cell receptor beta chains below all came from one sample that was sequenced in a study of blood T cell repertoires in COVID-19. Method: immunoSEQ multiplex PCR; TCRdb's copy keeps in-frame clones and lacks some. The table shows around 120,000 clones, with around 82% occurring only once. The specimen was peripheral blood. The receptors shown here come from a man at least 80 years old with active or convalescent COVID-19.

This clone was recorded only once. CDR3 amino acids: CASSMGQGRGGQPQHF. As DNA, the CDR3 is TGTGCCAGTAGTATGGGACAGGGCCGTGGAGGGCAGCCCCAGCATTTT. This chain links TRBV19 with TRBJ1-5, with TRBD1 matching over 9 bases. With 3 bases clipped from V and 7 bases from J, the junction kept 10 bases outside the gene matches. Per germline, CDR1 LNHDA and CDR2 SQIVND (reference sequence). This CDR3 is 16 amino acids long.

The DNA for the CDR3 is TGCGCCAGCAGCCCCCCGGGACAGTCCTACGAGCAGTACTTC. This translates into CASSPPGQSYEQYF. This sequence joins TRBV5-1 and TRBJ2-7; 7 bases are shared with TRBD1. CDR1 SGHRS and CDR2 YFSETQ come from the germline V gene. CDR3 length: 14 residues. The J segment lost 1 base and the V segment lost 4 bases, leaving 5 bases of the junction unmatched.

The chain joins TRBV28 to TRBJ2-7; 14 bases line up with TRBD2. The CDR3 sequence is 13 residues long. The junction had 2 bases not matched to a gene; V was cut back by 6 bases and J by 7 bases. The germline V gene has CDR1 MDHEN and CDR2 SYDVKM. The CDR3 is CASRTSGRGEQYF. CDR3 nucleotides: TGTGCCAGCAGGACTAGCGGGAGGGGGGAGCAGTACTTC.

This CDR3 is CAISEGLASTDTQYF. In nucleotides, the CDR3 is TGTGCCATCAGTGAAGGACTAGCGAGCACAGATACGCAGTATTTT. The chain links TRBV10-3 to TRBJ2-3; TRBD2 matches at 9 bases. The CDR3 sequence is 15 residues long. Per germline, CDR1 ENHRY and CDR2 SYGVKD. Trimming removed 3 bases from V and 0 bases from J; junction bases left unmatched: 1.

The rearrangement joins TRBV28 to TRBJ1-2; D not certain. The CDR3 is 13 amino acids. V lost 2 bases to trimming and J lost 2 bases, with 6 bases between them. Germline CDR1 is MDHEN and CDR2 is SYDVKM. DNA for the CDR3: TGTGCCAGCAGTTTAACAGAGAACTATGGCTACACCTTC. It translates to CASSLTENYGYTF.

The rearrangement joins TRBV7-3 to TRBJ1-2; TRBD1 aligns across 7 bases. With 5 bases clipped from V and 5 bases from J, the junction kept 8 bases outside the gene matches. Germline CDR1 is SGHTA and CDR2 is FQGTGA. This CDR3 spans 14 amino acids. CDR3 in DNA: TGTGCCAGCAGCCCAACAGGGGCCGAGTATGGCTACACCTTC. It encodes CASSPTGAEYGYTF.

V and J are TRBV19 and TRBJ2-7, with 9 bases identical to TRBD1. Germline CDR1 reads LNHDA; CDR2 reads SQIVND (reference sequence). Germline trimming cut 4 bases from V and 0 bases from J; bases unmatched to any gene: 4. The CDR3 loop spans 15 amino acids. The CDR3 sequence: CASSNPDRGSYEQYF. The CDR3 DNA follows: TGTGCCAGTAGTAACCCGGACAGGGGCTCCTACGAGCAGTACTTC. The entire variable domain, with the rest obtained from reference TRBV19 and TRBJ2-7, is as follows: DGGITQSPKYLFRKEGQNVTLSCEQNLNHDAMYWYRQDPGQGLRLIYYSQIVNDFQKGDIAEGYSVSREKKESFPLTVTSAQKNPTAFYLCASSNPDRGSYEQYFGPGTRLTVT.

The CDR3 region has the DNA TGTGCCATCAGTAGACTAGCGGGGAACCAAGAGACCCAGTACTTC. Protein product: CAISRLAGNQETQYF. V usage is TRBV10-3 and J usage is TRBJ2-5; TRBD2 matches 11 bases. Germline loops: CDR1 ENHRY, CDR2 SYGVKD. CDR3 length equals 15 residues. J was trimmed by 0 bases and V by 5 bases; bases with no gene match: 2.

The chain is built from TRBV6-1 and TRBJ2-7; D perhaps matches TRBD1 (6 bases). V dropped 3 bases and J dropped 0 bases, with 6 bases sitting between them. This CDR3 region has 13 residues. Germline V gene data show CDR1 as MNHNS and CDR2 as SASEGT. The CDR3 sequence: CASSEGASYEQYF. The CDR3 DNA follows: TGTGCCAGCAGTGAGGGGGCCTCCTACGAGCAGTACTTC.

The chain has TRBV9 and TRBJ2-5; 7 nucleotides agree with TRBD1. This CDR3 comprises 14 residues. Germline assignment: CDR1 SGDLS and CDR2 YYNGEE. V dropped 2 bases and J dropped 1; count of bases not matched to a gene: 2. The CDR3 sequence: CASSVGDSQETQYF. CDR3 DNA: TGTGCCAGCAGCGTTGGGGACAGCCAAGAGACCCAGTACTTC.

This clone was observed a single time. The chain joins TRBV9 to TRBJ1-6; D gene ambiguous. Germline-derived CDR1 and CDR2 are SGDLS and YYNGEE. The CDR3 contains 14 residues. V dropped 0 bases and J dropped 7 bases, with 8 bases sitting between them. The DNA for the CDR3 is TGTGCCAGCAGCGTAGACGAGGGAAATTCACCCCTCCACTTT. Translated: CASSVDEGNSPLHF.

The chain recombines TRBV3-1 (or the pseudogene TRBV3-2) with TRBJ1-2; D uncertain. The CDR3 runs to 13 residues. Germline lookup yields CDR1 LGHDT and CDR2 YNNKEL (reference sequence). V was trimmed by 4 bases and J by 7 bases, leaving 13 bases between them. For the CDR3, the DNA is TGTGCCAGCAGCCTAAGGACGGGAGGTGGCTACACCTTC. The encoded protein is CASSLRTGGGYTF.

The rearrangement links TRBV6-6 to TRBJ1-5, with D uncertain. V was clipped by 6 bases and J by 1 base, with 16 bases between them. Germline V gene lookup returns CDR1 MNHNY and CDR2 SVGAGI (reference sequence). CDR3 size: 16 residues. In DNA form, the CDR3 reads TGTGCCAGCAGATTTACGGGCCCGGGGAGCAATCAGCCCCAGCATTTT. Its protein product is CASRFTGPGSNQPQHF.

V gene TRBV3-1 (or the pseudogene TRBV3-2) combines with J gene TRBJ2-3, with D perhaps TRBD2 (5 bases). From germline, CDR1 is LGHDT and CDR2 YNNKEL (reference sequence). This CDR3 has 14 amino acids. V lost 1 base and J 6 bases, leaving 11 bases between the germline ends. The CDR3 bases are TGTGCCAGCAGCCAAGTTCGGGATTGGGATACGCAGTATTTT. Amino acid sequence: CASSQVRDWDTQYF.

This clone turned up a few times. This chain joins TRBV10-3 and TRBJ2-1; 9 bases are shared with TRBD1. The CDR3 runs to 13 residues. The V gene end was trimmed by 10 bases and the J gene end by 6 bases; junction bases not matched to a gene: 7. Germline V gene sequence: CDR1 ENHRY, CDR2 SYGVKD. The CDR3 bases are TGTGCCACCGCCGGGGGACAGGGCAATGAGCAGTTCTTC. It encodes CATAGGQGNEQFF.

V usage is TRBV19 and J usage is TRBJ1-1; possibly TRBD1 for D (6 bases). Germline CDR1 LNHDA, CDR2 SQIVND (reference sequence). The ends were cut back, 5 bases at V and 6 bases at J, with 13 bases in the middle. The CDR3 extends over 13 amino acids. The CDR3 loop is CASSDEGVSEAFF. The DNA of the CDR3 is TGTGCCAGTAGTGACGAGGGGGTATCTGAAGCTTTCTTT.

The chain recombines TRBV29-1 with TRBJ2-2; 7 nucleotides line up with TRBD2. V shed 6 bases and J 6 bases; nucleotides not matched to a gene: 1. This CDR3 has 11 amino acids. Germline V gene data show CDR1 as SQVTM and CDR2 as ANQGSEA. For the CDR3, the DNA is TGCAGCGTAGGGAGGGCCGGGGAGCTGTTTTTT. Translating gives CSVGRAGELFF.

The chain employs TRBV4-2 and TRBJ2-1, with 9 bases that match TRBD2. V lost 3 bases and J lost 2; bases outside the gene matches: 8. The CDR3 length is 17 residues. CDR1 is LGHNA, CDR2 YNFKEQ, per germline. The CDR3 loop is CASSHYVSGGTYNEQFF. The CDR3 bases are TGTGCCAGCAGCCACTACGTTAGCGGGGGAACCTACAATGAGCAGTTCTTC.

The count of this clone is one. This chain connects TRBV29-1 to TRBJ2-2, with 12 nucleotides matching TRBD2. This CDR3 has 14 amino acids. With 5 bases clipped from V and 6 bases from J, the junction kept 4 bases outside the gene matches. Germline V CDR1 and CDR2: SQVTM, ANQGSEA. This CDR3 is CSVHGLAGPGELFF. The CDR3 DNA follows: TGCAGCGTTCACGGACTAGCGGGGCCCGGGGAGCTGTTTTTT.

This clone was detected once. CDR3 region: CASSQLQGNSPLHF. The CDR3 DNA reads TGTGCCAGCAGCCAGTTACAGGGAAATTCACCCCTCCACTTT. The rearrangement links TRBV3-1 (or the pseudogene TRBV3-2) to TRBJ1-6; possibly TRBD1 for D (6 bases). Trimming took 3 bases from V and 7 from J, leaving 10 bases between them. The CDR3 loop spans 14 amino acids. CDR1 and CDR2 from the germline V gene are LGHDT and YNNKEL (reference sequence).

This chain joins TRBV4-3 and TRBJ2-1; 7 bases map to TRBD2. Trimming at V came to 0 bases and at J to 7 bases, leaving 18 bases not matched to a gene. The CDR3 runs 19 residues. CDR1 is LGHNA and CDR2 is YSLEER in the germline V gene. The CDR3 coding sequence is TGCGCCAGCAGCCAAGAATTAAAGTTAACAGCCGGGGGGATTAATGAGCAGTTCTTC. The encoded protein is CASSQELKLTAGGINEQFF.

The chain carries TRBV9 and TRBJ2-5; weak D call: TRBD2 (5 bases). Trimming shortened V by 0 bases and J by 1 base, and 13 bases separated the two germline ends. The CDR3 covers 16 residues. Germline CDR1 is SGDLS and CDR2 is YYNGEE. The CDR3 DNA reads as TGTGCCAGCAGCGTAGATAACGGGGTAGCCCAAGAGACCCAGTACTTC. It encodes CASSVDNGVAQETQYF.

The V and J genes are TRBV7-3 and TRBJ2-1, with TRBD2 identical over 11 bases. Trimming cost V 4 bases and J 3 bases; bases outside gene matches: 2. Germline CDR1 and CDR2: SGHTA and FQGTGA. This CDR3 region has 15 residues. The CDR3 is CASSYLAGGYNEQFF. The CDR3 DNA reads TGTGCCAGCAGCTACCTAGCGGGGGGCTACAATGAGCAGTTCTTC. The entire variable domain, with the rest obtained from reference TRBV7-3 and TRBJ2-1, is as follows: GAGVSQTPSNKVTEKGKYVELRCDPISGHTALYWYRQSLGQGPEFLIYFQGTGAADDSGLPNDRFFAVRPEGSVSTLKIQRTERGDSAVYLCASSYLAGGYNEQFFGPGTRLTVL.